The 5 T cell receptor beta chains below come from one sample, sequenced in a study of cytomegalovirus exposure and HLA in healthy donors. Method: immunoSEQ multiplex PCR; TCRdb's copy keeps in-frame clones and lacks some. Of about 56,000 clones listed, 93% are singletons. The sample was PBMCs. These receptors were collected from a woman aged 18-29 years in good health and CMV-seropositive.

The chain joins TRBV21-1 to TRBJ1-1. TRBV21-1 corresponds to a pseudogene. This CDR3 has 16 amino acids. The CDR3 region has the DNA TGTGCCAGCAGCAAGAAAAGCCCTCGACTGGACACTGAAGCTTTCTTT. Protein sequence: CASSKKSPRLDTEAFF.

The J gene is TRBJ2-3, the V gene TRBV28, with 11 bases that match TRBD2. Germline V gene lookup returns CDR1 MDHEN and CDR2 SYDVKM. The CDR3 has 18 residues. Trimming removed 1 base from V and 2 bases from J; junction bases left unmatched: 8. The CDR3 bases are TGTGCCAGCAGTTTATTGTCGCTAGCGGGGGGACTCACAGATACGCAGTATTTT. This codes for CASSLLSLAGGLTDTQYF.

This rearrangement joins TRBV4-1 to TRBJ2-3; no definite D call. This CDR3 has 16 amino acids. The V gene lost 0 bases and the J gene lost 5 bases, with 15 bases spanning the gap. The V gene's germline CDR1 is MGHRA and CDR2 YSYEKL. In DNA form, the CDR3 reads TGCGCCAGCAGCCAAGAGTCGGCCAGACCGGGAGATACGCAGTATTTT. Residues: CASSQESARPGDTQYF.

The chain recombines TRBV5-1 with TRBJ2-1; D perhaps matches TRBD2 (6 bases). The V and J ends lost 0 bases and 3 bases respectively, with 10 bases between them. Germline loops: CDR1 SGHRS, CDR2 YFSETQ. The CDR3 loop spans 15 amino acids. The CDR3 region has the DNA TGCGCCAGCAGCTTGGGCCAGGGACTCTACAATGAGCAGTTCTTC. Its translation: CASSLGQGLYNEQFF.

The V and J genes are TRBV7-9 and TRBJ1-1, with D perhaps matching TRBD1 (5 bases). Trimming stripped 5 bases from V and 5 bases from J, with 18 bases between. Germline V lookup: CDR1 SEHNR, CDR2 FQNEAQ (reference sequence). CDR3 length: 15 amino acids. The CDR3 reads CASSDAGRGGTEAFF. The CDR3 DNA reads TGTGCCAGCAGCGACGCGGGGAGGGGCGGAACTGAAGCTTTCTTT.